This TCR beta chain derives from a study of T and B cells in COVID-19 patients (dated by TCRdb to the early 2020s). With regard to the full study: Using TRB and IGH repertoire sequencing of peripheral blood, the study characterized adaptive immunity in COVID-19 patients who had active infection or had recovered. Comorbidities linked to unfavorable COVID-19 outcome were present in about 90% of the roughly 20 patients in the active-infection cohort. Patients in the recovered cohort had a median age of around 34 years, compared with 55 to 85 years for patients in the active-infection cohort. Because samples were available both during active disease and after recovery, two patients were counted in both the recovered and the active cohorts. Of the roughly 22 patients in the active-infection cohort, about eleven were critically ill and needed mechanical ventilation or ECMO. A recovered cohort comprised around 18 patients contributing 20 samples, mostly after mild to moderate COVID-19 managed as outpatients. As many as 9 follow-up blood samples were taken per patient, and some of the samples covered different disease stages within the same individual. The repository of TCR and BCR sequences included about 69 time points from over 35 patients, and more than 7.5 million TCR sequences were analysed. For the repertoire analyses, the comparison was an age-matched reference group of about 36 healthy donors who were negative for COVID-19 antibodies.

TRB repertoires were amplified using about 230-550 ng of genomic DNA isolated from blood. Data came from an Illumina MiSeq. Multiplex PCR with BIOMED2 TRB-A/B primer pools was used to amplify the TRB rearrangements. Illumina-compatible adapters and 7-nucleotide sample barcodes were attached to the amplicons in two consecutive PCRs. Phusion HS II polymerase was used for all library PCRs. Amplicons were purified from gel with the NucleoSpin Gel and PCR Clean-up kit, quantified on Qubit, and pooled at 4 to 4.5 nM. The quality of the amplicon pool was checked on an Agilent 2100 Bioanalyzer prior to Illumina next-generation sequencing. Under the source paper's analysis protocol: Annotation of TRB rearrangements was done in MiXCR 3.0.8 with the default MiXCR reference library. Non-productive reads and sequences with fewer than 2 reads were excluded, and each unique CDR3 nucleotide sequence counted as one clone. Clonality, diversity, richness and V-J gene usage were calculated in R 3.5.1. TCR clustering by CDR3 similarity used GLIPH2, with generation probabilities calculated by OLGA. GLIPH2 clusters were kept only when the clusters contained at least four unique TCR clonotypes present in at least three individuals. The public reads were reprocessed in TCRdb via fastp at Q25 and MiXCR, keeping in-frame beta chains. Merged by CDR3 protein, the rows form single entries marked with the most common genes and DNA. The V and J calls and clone size are TCRdb's, not the authors'. This sample is represented by about 8,000 distinct CDR3 sequences; 28% of them were singletons. The leading ten clones occupy more than 5% of the sample.

CDR1 and CDR2, looked up from the germline V gene (reference sequence), are LNHDA and SQIVND. The CDR3 goes from the cysteine to the phenylalanine over 16 residues. CDR3 DNA only is kept here, 48 bases in frame from base 1. Relative to germline, V is 6 bases shorter and J is 0 bases shorter, with 17 bases between their ends. Broad study findings and their caveats: Patients with COVID-19 were reported to show strongly skewed TRBV/TRBJ gene usage. Blood samples obtained from mildly ill patients during symptoms, as well as early samples obtained from severe cases, were available only in scarce numbers. Specific T cell subsets (CD4+/Treg/CD8+) and sorted SARS-CoV-2-responsive or tetramer+ T cells had not yet been sequenced, with those experiments still ongoing. A total of around 2,100 TCR clusters were exclusive to the recovered cohort, and approximately 31 of those clusters were low-pGen clusters. Prospective validation of the reported TCR clusters was stated to be required before clinical use. The cohort was considered too small for HLA contributions to COVID-19 susceptibility or severity to be assessed. During active COVID-19 the TRB repertoires were highly clonal, but at recovery diversity and richness rose above the levels seen in healthy donors.

This clonotype is described as medium-sized (0.01 to 0.1%). Its antigen is currently not known. Per-nucleotide qualities are absent, and no much larger clonotype sits a single base away. The material sequenced was blood. The chain employs TRBV19 and TRBJ2-5; TRBD2 is a weak D gene call, 6 bases matching. This clonotype was obtained from a human donor who had recovered from COVID-19. The base sequence is TGTGCCAGTAGCCCATGGGACTCCGGGTACCAAGAGACCCAGTACTTC. Its amino acids are CASSPWDSGYQETQYF.